One sample yielded the 25 T cell receptor beta chains listed below, sequenced in a study of a mutant IDH1 vaccine in newly diagnosed glioma. No antigen has been identified for these receptors. Sequencing was performed with immunoSEQ multiplex PCR; in TCRdb, only in-frame clones are kept and a portion is missing. Seen here are about 65,000 clones, roughly 81% observed once, and the top ten hold roughly 3.9%. This sample's time point: week 23, last vaccination. Vaccination used 300 ug of mutant IDH1 20-mer peptide per dose, with topical imiquimod. The sequencing here drew on PBMCs, taken from a glioma patient whose treatment included an IDH1 peptide vaccine. All receptors come from a young man with glioma.

The chain uses TRBV5-1 and TRBJ2-1; the match to TRBD2 covers 11 bases. The CDR3 consists of 17 residues. CDR1 and CDR2 (germline): SGHRS, YFSETQ. V dropped 3 bases and J dropped 2; count of bases not matched to a gene: 7. The chain's CDR3 is CASSSLLAGGPYNEQFF. DNA of the CDR3: TGCGCCAGCAGCTCACTGCTAGCGGGGGGCCCCTACAATGAGCAGTTCTTC. The entire variable domain, with the rest obtained from reference TRBV5-1 and TRBJ2-1, is as follows: KAGVTQTPRYLIKTRGQQVTLSCSPISGHRSVSWYQQTPGQGLQFLFEYFSETQRNKGNFPGRFSGRQFSNSRSEMNVSTLELGDSALYLCASSSLLAGGPYNEQFFGPGTRLTVL.

V and J are TRBV7-8 and TRBJ2-7; possible D gene TRBD1, 5 bases. Trimming removed 0 bases from V and 3 bases from J, with 18 bases in between. Germline lookup yields CDR1 SGHVS and CDR2 FQNEAQ. The CDR3 spans 17 residues. CDR3 protein: CASSLADTTVFYYEQYF. The DNA of the CDR3 is TGTGCCAGCAGCTTAGCGGATACGACAGTATTTTACTACGAGCAGTACTTC.

Here the CDR3 DNA reads TGTGCCAGCAGCTCGGGACAGGGGCGACCTGGAAACACCATATATTTT. Translated, it gives CASSSGQGRPGNTIYF. The chain carries TRBV5-6 and TRBJ1-3; 10 positions match TRBD1. J was trimmed by 2 bases and V by 3 bases; bases with no gene match: 5. Germline V gives CDR1 SGHDT, CDR2 YYEEEE. The CDR3 runs to 16 residues.

The rearrangement uses TRBV7-8 and TRBJ2-7; 8 positions match TRBD1. In germline, CDR1 is SGHVS, CDR2 FQNEAQ. J was trimmed by 3 bases and V by 0 bases; bases with no gene match: 4. The CDR3 covers 15 residues. The CDR3 spells CASSLAGQGIYEQYF. As DNA, the CDR3 is TGTGCCAGCAGCTTAGCAGGACAGGGAATCTACGAGCAGTACTTC. Full variable domain (rest looked up from reference TRBV7-8 and TRBJ2-7): GAGVSQSPRYKVAKRGQDVALRCDPISGHVSLFWYQQALGQGPEFLTYFQNEAQLDKSGLPSDRFFAERPEGSVSTLKIQRTQQEDSAVYLCASSLAGQGIYEQYFGPGTRLTVT.

The chain combines TRBV5-6 with TRBJ1-2; 10 positions match TRBD1. The germline V gene encodes CDR1 SGHDT and CDR2 YYEEEE. The junction had 3 bases not matched to a gene; V was cut back by 7 bases and J by 3 bases. The CDR3 loop spans 13 amino acids. The CDR3 bases are TGTGCCAGCCGGACAGGGGGAGACTATGGCTACACCTTC. Translated, it gives CASRTGGDYGYTF.

CDR3 protein: CASSSPSRHGQETQYF. The CDR3 coding sequence is TGTGCCAGCAGTTCTCCGTCGAGACACGGTCAAGAGACCCAGTACTTC. V and J are TRBV6-5 and TRBJ2-5; D call uncertain. This CDR3 contains 16 residues. Trimming pared 4 bases from V and 2 bases from J, leaving 17 bases between. CDR1 and CDR2 from the germline V gene are MNHEY and SVGAGI.

This clone turned up a few times. The chain combines TRBV9 with TRBJ1-1; D remains unclear. Trimming removed 0 bases from V and 6 bases from J, with 9 bases in between. The CDR3 contains 13 residues. From germline, CDR1 is SGDLS and CDR2 YYNGEE. The chain's CDR3 is CASSVDEIAEAFF. CDR3 DNA sequence: TGTGCCAGCAGCGTAGACGAGATCGCTGAAGCTTTCTTT.

The rearrangement links TRBV5-5 to TRBJ1-2, with 7 bases aligning to TRBD1. The V gene end was trimmed by 4 bases and the J gene end by 4 bases; junction bases not matched to a gene: 10. The CDR3 covers 15 residues. CDR1 is SGHKS, CDR2 YYEKEE, per germline (reference sequence). The CDR3 spells CASSPSTGDLYGYTF. In DNA, the CDR3 is TGTGCCAGCAGCCCGTCAACAGGGGATCTCTATGGCTACACCTTC.

This chain connects TRBV4-1 to TRBJ2-1; the match to TRBD1 covers 7 bases. Per the germline V gene, CDR1 is MGHRA and CDR2 is YSYEKL. J was trimmed by 0 bases and V by 2 bases; bases with no gene match: 7. This CDR3 is 17 amino acids long. CDR3 protein: CASSQRPGQSSYNEQFF. CDR3 nucleotide sequence: TGCGCCAGCAGCCAACGGCCGGGACAGAGCTCCTACAATGAGCAGTTCTTC.

This chain links TRBV12-5 with TRBJ1-2, with 7 bases fitting TRBD1. Germline CDR1 and CDR2: LGHNT and FRNRAP. The CDR3 is 13 residues long. Trimming cost V 2 bases and J 5 bases; bases outside gene matches: 2. The DNA for the CDR3 is TGTGCTAGTGGTTTGAGACAGGGTTATGGCTACACCTTC. Translation: CASGLRQGYGYTF.

The chain joins TRBV7-2 to TRBJ1-1, with a possible D match to TRBD1 (5 bases). Trimming took 3 bases from V and 3 from J, leaving 11 bases between them. Germline assignment: CDR1 SGHTA and CDR2 FQGNSA. This CDR3 comprises 14 residues. The CDR3 DNA reads as TGTGCCAGCAGCTTGGGACGGTGGGACACTGAAGCTTTCTTT. Protein product: CASSLGRWDTEAFF. The full variable domain, its missing parts supplied by reference TRBV7-2 and TRBJ1-1, is GAGVSQSPSNKVTEKGKDVELRCDPISGHTALYWYRQSLGQGLEFLIYFQGNSAPDKSGLPSDRFSAERTGGSVSTLTIQRTQQEDSAVYLCASSLGRWDTEAFFGQGTRLTVV.

The chain couples TRBV6-5 to TRBJ1-1; D unclear. The ends were cut back, 4 bases at V and 7 bases at J, with 22 bases in the middle. The CDR3 extends over 16 amino acids. CDR1 and CDR2 (germline): MNHEY, SVGAGI. The CDR3, as DNA: TGTGCCAGCAGTTTATCCCCTTTGGGATCTCTTGGTGAAGCTTTCTTT. Protein: CASSLSPLGSLGEAFF.

This clone came up a few times. V gene TRBV7-9 combines with J gene TRBJ1-1; 7 positions match TRBD1. Trimming at V came to 4 bases and at J to 0 bases, leaving 5 bases not matched to a gene. In germline, CDR1 is SEHNR, CDR2 FQNEAQ (reference sequence). This CDR3 contains 15 residues. In DNA form, the CDR3 reads TGTGCCAGCAGCTCCCACAGGGGATTGAACACTGAAGCTTTCTTT. Translation gives CASSSHRGLNTEAFF. Combining the CDR3 with reference TRBV7-9 and TRBJ1-1 gives the whole variable domain DTGVSQNPRHKITKRGQNVTFRCDPISEHNRLYWYRQTLGQGPEFLTYFQNEAQLEKSRLLSDRFSAERPKGSFSTLEIQRTEQGDSAMYLCASSSHRGLNTEAFFGQGTRLTVV.

The chain joins TRBV11-2 to TRBJ1-1, with D maybe TRBD1 (6 bases). The V and J ends lost 4 bases and 2 bases respectively, with 17 bases between them. The length of the CDR3 is 16 residues. The germline gives CDR1 SGHAT, CDR2 FQNNGV. CDR3 protein: CASSSGRGTFNTEAFF. CDR3 bases: TGTGCCAGCAGCTCAGGGAGGGGGACCTTCAACACTGAAGCTTTCTTT.

The chain carries TRBV6-1 and TRBJ2-2; possibly TRBD2 for D (5 bases). Germline CDR1 is MNHNS and CDR2 is SASEGT. The ends were cut back, 6 bases at V and 4 bases at J, with 15 bases in the middle. CDR3 length equals 15 residues. The CDR3: CASRTTGVITGELFF. The CDR3 nucleotides are TGTGCCAGCAGAACAACCGGGGTAATCACCGGGGAGCTGTTTTTT.

This chain uses TRBV29-1 with TRBJ1-1; D remains unclear. Germline values: CDR1 SQVTM, CDR2 ANQGSEA. CDR3 size: 13 residues. V dropped 7 bases and J dropped 1 base, with 13 bases sitting between them. The CDR3 region has the DNA TGCAGCGCAAAATCGGGCCCGAACACTGAAGCTTTCTTT. Translation: CSAKSGPNTEAFF. Together with reference TRBV29-1 and TRBJ1-1, the CDR3 gives the full variable domain: SAVISQKPSRDICQRGTSLTIQCQVDSQVTMMFWYRQQPGQSLTLIATANQGSEATYESGFVIDKFPISRPNLTFSTLTVSNMSPEDSSIYLCSAKSGPNTEAFFGQGTRLTVV.

This clone occurred a few times. The chain joins TRBV9 to TRBJ1-2, with TRBD1 matching 9 bases. With 2 bases clipped from V and 2 bases from J, the junction kept 4 bases outside the gene matches. CDR1 is SGDLS and CDR2 is YYNGEE in the germline V gene. The CDR3 consists of 15 residues. The CDR3 nucleotides are TGTGCCAGCAGCGTGGGGACAGGGAACAACTATGGCTACACCTTC. Its translation: CASSVGTGNNYGYTF.

The J gene is TRBJ1-5, the V gene TRBV4-3, with D unresolved. Trimming shortened V by 0 bases and J by 7 bases, and 13 bases separated the two germline ends. Germline V CDR1 and CDR2: LGHNA, YSLEER. The CDR3 spans 15 residues. CDR3 coding DNA: TGCGCCAGCAGCCAAGATTTTTGGGAGGGACAGCCCCAGCATTTT. As protein: CASSQDFWEGQPQHF.

This rearrangement joins TRBV18 to TRBJ2-5, with D uncertain. Trimming removed 3 bases at V and 1 base at J, with 12 bases between. The CDR3 loop spans 15 amino acids. CDR1 KGHSH and CDR2 LQKENI come from the germline V gene. CDR3 residues: CASSPIGIVQETQYF. The CDR3, as DNA: TGTGCCAGCTCACCTATCGGAATAGTCCAAGAGACCCAGTACTTC.

This clone appeared once. The CDR3 is CASSQESPRDHEQYF. DNA for the CDR3: TGCGCCAGCAGCCAAGAGAGTCCGAGGGACCACGAGCAGTACTTC. V and J are TRBV4-1 and TRBJ2-7; perhaps D is TRBD1 or TRBD2 (5 bases each). The CDR3 extends over 15 amino acids. The germline V gene encodes CDR1 MGHRA and CDR2 YSYEKL. Trimming removed 0 bases from V and 5 bases from J, with 14 bases in between.

The rearrangement links TRBV5-4 to TRBJ2-5; D may match TRBD1 or TRBD2 (5 bases each). The V end lost 0 bases, the J end lost 5 bases, and 11 bases lay between the germline ends. This CDR3 has 14 residues. Germline values: CDR1 SGHNT, CDR2 YYREEE (reference sequence). CDR3 loop: CASSLGQREETQYF. For the CDR3, the DNA is TGTGCCAGCAGCTTGGGACAGAGGGAGGAGACCCAGTACTTC.

The chain carries TRBV6-5 and TRBJ1-1; a weak D match, TRBD1 (5 bases). The V gene lost 0 bases and the J gene lost 7 bases, with 15 bases spanning the gap. CDR1 and CDR2 (germline): MNHEY, SVGAGI. The CDR3 has 15 amino acids. The CDR3 reads CASSYSRQGRDEAFF. CDR3 nucleotides: TGTGCCAGCAGTTACTCGAGGCAGGGAAGGGATGAAGCTTTCTTT.

The chain uses TRBV29-1 and TRBJ1-4; no reliable D call. This CDR3 has 14 residues. V gave up 4 bases and J gave up 3 bases, with 12 bases separating them. Germline V gene data show CDR1 as SQVTM and CDR2 as ANQGSEA. CDR3 sequence: CSVGSLSANEKLFF. The DNA of the CDR3 is TGCAGCGTTGGCTCCCTATCAGCTAATGAAAAACTGTTTTTT.

The V gene is TRBV19, the J gene TRBJ2-3, with TRBD2 identical over 7 bases. V gave up 5 bases and J gave up 7 bases; unmatched junction bases: 9. Looked up from germline, CDR1 is LNHDA and CDR2 is SQIVND (reference sequence). The CDR3 totals 14 residues. This CDR3 reads CASSPRGGTHTQYF. CDR3 sequence (DNA): TGTGCCAGTAGTCCCCGCGGGGGAACTCATACGCAGTATTTT.

This sequence joins TRBV27 and TRBJ2-7; D is possibly TRBD1 or TRBD2 (5 bases each). The germline V gene encodes CDR1 MNHEY and CDR2 SMNVEV (reference sequence). The CDR3 is 13 residues long. Trimming cost V 3 bases and J 2 bases, with 8 bases left between them. CDR3: CASSLGVAYEQYF. The CDR3 DNA reads as TGTGCCAGCAGTTTGGGGGTAGCCTACGAGCAGTACTTC.